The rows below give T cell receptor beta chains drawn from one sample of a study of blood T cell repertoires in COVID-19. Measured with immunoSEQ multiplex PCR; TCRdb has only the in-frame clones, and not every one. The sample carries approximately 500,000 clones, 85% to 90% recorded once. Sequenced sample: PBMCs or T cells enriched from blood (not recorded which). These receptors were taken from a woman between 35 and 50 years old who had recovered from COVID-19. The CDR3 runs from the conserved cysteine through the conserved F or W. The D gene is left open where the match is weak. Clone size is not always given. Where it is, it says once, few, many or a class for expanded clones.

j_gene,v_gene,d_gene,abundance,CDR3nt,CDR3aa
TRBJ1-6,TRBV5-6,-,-,TGTGCCAGCGAGGGGACAAATTCACCCCTCCACTTT,CASEGTNSPLHF
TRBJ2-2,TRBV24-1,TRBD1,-,TGTGCCACCAGTGACCCAGGGGGCCCCAATACCGGGGAGCTGTTTTTT,CATSDPGGPNTGELFF
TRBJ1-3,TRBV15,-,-,TGTGCCACCAGCAGAGATGTAAGGGGCGCCGGAAACACCATATATTTT,CATSRDVRGAGNTIYF
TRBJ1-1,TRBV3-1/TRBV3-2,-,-,TGTGCCAGCAGCCAAGCTACAGGGAGTTGGGTGAACACTGAAGCTTTCTTT,CASSQATGSWVNTEAFF
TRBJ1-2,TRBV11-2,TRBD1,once,TGTGCCAGCAGCCCCGGGACAGGGGGTTCGGCTGGCTACACCTTC,CASSPGTGGSAGYTF
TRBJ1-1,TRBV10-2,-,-,TGCGCCAGCAGGACAATGAACACTGAAGCTTTCTTT,CASRTMNTEAFF
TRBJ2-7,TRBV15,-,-,TGTGCCACCAGCAGAGATAAGGGGCCCTACGAGCAGTACTTC,CATSRDKGPYEQYF
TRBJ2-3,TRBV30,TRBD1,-,TGTGCCTGGAGTGTAGAGGGACAGGGGAGCACAGATACGCAGTATTTT,CAWSVEGQGSTDTQYF
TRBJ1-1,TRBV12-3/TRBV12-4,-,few,TGTGCCAGCAGGAGGGTATTCCACACTGAAGCTTTCTTT,CASRRVFHTEAFF
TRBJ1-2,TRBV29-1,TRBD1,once,TGCAGCGTGCGAGCGGGACAGGACACAGGGGGCTACACCTTC,CSVRAGQDTGGYTF
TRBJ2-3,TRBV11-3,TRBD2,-,TGTGCCAGCAGCTTAGCTGGGAGTAGCGGGACAGATACGCAGTATTTT,CASSLAGSSGTDTQYF
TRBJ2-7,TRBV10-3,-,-,TGTGCCATCAGTGACCCGGTTGCGGTTCCTTCCTACGAGCAGTACTTC,CAISDPVAVPSYEQYF
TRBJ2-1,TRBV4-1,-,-,TGCGCCAGCAGCCCCAATCTACGGGCGGGCTCCTACAATGAGCAGTTCTTC,CASSPNLRAGSYNEQFF
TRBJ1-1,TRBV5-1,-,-,TGCGCCAGCAGCTTAAGCACGGACACTGAAGCTTTCTTT,CASSLSTDTEAFF
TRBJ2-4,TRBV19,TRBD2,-,TGTGCCAGTAGTCCCCTCGCGGTGGGAGGGAAAAACATTCAGTACTTC,CASSPLAVGGKNIQYF
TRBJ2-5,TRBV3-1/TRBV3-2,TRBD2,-,TGTGCCAGCAGCCAAGATTTTTCCGCCCATAGCGGGAGGGCGCCAGAGACCCAGTACTTC,CASSQDFSAHSGRAPETQYF
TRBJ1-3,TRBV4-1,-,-,TGCGCCAGCAGCCAAGATCAACCAGGCTCTGGAAACACCATATATTTT,CASSQDQPGSGNTIYF
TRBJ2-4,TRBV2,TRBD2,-,TGTGCCAGCAGCGCTACTAGCGGGAAAAACATTCAGTACTTC,CASSATSGKNIQYF
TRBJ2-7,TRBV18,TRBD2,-,TGTGCCAGCTCCCCGCCCTCGGGCGGGAGTTACCTAGACGAGCAGTACTTC,CASSPPSGGSYLDEQYF
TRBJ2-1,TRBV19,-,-,TGTGCCAGTAGTGCCGGAGGACCCTACAATGAGCAGTTCTTC,CASSAGGPYNEQFF